This is a list of T cell receptor beta chains from one sample in a study of T cell responses to AZD1222 COVID-19 vaccine. Sequenced by immunoSEQ multiplex PCR; TCRdb stores in-frame clones only, minus some. This sample carries some 140,000 clones, more than 90% of them seen once, and the ten largest clones take 1.5% to 2%. The sample was peripheral blood, taken on day 0 of AZD1222 vaccination. These receptors were collected from an adult in good health. Each CDR3 is given with its conserved first and last residue. A D gene is named only where the DNA matches it firmly. Clone sizes are given selectively: once, few, many, or a class where the clone is expanded.

abundance: .; d_gene: TRBD1; v_gene: TRBV14; j_gene: TRBJ1-2; CDR3nt: TGTGCCAGCAGCCCCAACTACAGGGGAAATGACTATGGCTACACCTTC; CDR3aa: CASSPNYRGNDYGYTF
abundance: .; d_gene: .; v_gene: TRBV28; j_gene: TRBJ1-5; CDR3nt: TGTGCCAGCAGTTCCACAGGCCTCAATCAGCCCCAGCATTTT; CDR3aa: CASSSTGLNQPQHF
abundance: .; d_gene: .; v_gene: TRBV5-4; j_gene: TRBJ1-4; CDR3nt: TGTGCCAGCAGCTTGCAGGGTCTGGATGAAAAACTGTTTTTT; CDR3aa: CASSLQGLDEKLFF
abundance: once; d_gene: .; v_gene: TRBV7-9; j_gene: TRBJ1-5; CDR3nt: TGTGCCAGCAGCTTATTCGGTTCGGTCGACACAGCCAATCAGCCCCAGCATTTT; CDR3aa: CASSLFGSVDTANQPQHF
abundance: .; d_gene: .; v_gene: TRBV15; j_gene: TRBJ2-5; CDR3nt: TGTGCCACCAGCAGAAGTGAGGCGGGGGCTTACCAAGAGACCCAGTACTTC; CDR3aa: CATSRSEAGAYQETQYF
abundance: .; d_gene: .; v_gene: TRBV7-7; j_gene: TRBJ1-3; CDR3nt: TGTGCTAGCAGCGCGGCGGTCGATGGAAACACCATATATTTT; CDR3aa: CASSAAVDGNTIYF
abundance: once; d_gene: .; v_gene: TRBV10-3; j_gene: TRBJ1-1; CDR3nt: TGTGCCATCAGTGAGCTGTCAGGGGTCACTGAAGCTTTCTTT; CDR3aa: CAISELSGVTEAFF
abundance: .; d_gene: TRBD2; v_gene: TRBV6-2/TRBV6-3; j_gene: TRBJ2-7; CDR3nt: TGTGCCAGCAGTTATAGGCTAGCGGGAGCCGGCGAGCAGTACTTC; CDR3aa: CASSYRLAGAGEQYF
abundance: .; d_gene: TRBD1; v_gene: TRBV2; j_gene: TRBJ2-5; CDR3nt: TGTGCCAGCAGTGGGACCGGGACAGGAGGAGAGACCCAGTACTTC; CDR3aa: CASSGTGTGGETQYF
abundance: .; d_gene: .; v_gene: TRBV27; j_gene: TRBJ1-6; CDR3nt: TGTGCCAGCAGTTTATCTCGGTTGCGGGATTCACCCCTCCACTTT; CDR3aa: CASSLSRLRDSPLHF
abundance: .; d_gene: .; v_gene: TRBV6-6; j_gene: TRBJ1-2; CDR3nt: TGTGCCAGCAGTTACTCGCTCAGCAACACCTACACCTTC; CDR3aa: CASSYSLSNTYTF